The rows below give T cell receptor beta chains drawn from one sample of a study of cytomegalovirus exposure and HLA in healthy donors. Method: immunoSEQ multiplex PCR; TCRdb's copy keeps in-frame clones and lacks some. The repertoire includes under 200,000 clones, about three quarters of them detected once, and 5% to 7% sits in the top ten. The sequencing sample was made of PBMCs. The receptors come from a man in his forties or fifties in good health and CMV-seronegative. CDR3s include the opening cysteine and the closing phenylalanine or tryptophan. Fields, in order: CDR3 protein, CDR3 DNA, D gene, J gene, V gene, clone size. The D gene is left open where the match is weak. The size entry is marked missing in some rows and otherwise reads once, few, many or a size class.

CDR3 protein: CASSIESANYGYTF
CDR3 DNA: TGTGCCAGTAGTATAGAGTCAGCTAACTATGGCTACACCTTC
D gene: NA
J gene: TRBJ1-2
V gene: TRBV19
clone size: NA

CDR3 protein: CASSLRGPYNEQFF
CDR3 DNA: TGTGCCAGCAGCCTCAGGGGCCCCTACAATGAGCAGTTCTTC
D gene: NA
J gene: TRBJ2-1
V gene: TRBV7-2
clone size: once

CDR3 protein: CASSLGTGNSFYGYTF
CDR3 DNA: TGTGCCAGCAGCTTAGGGACAGGGAATTCATTCTATGGCTACACCTTC
D gene: TRBD1
J gene: TRBJ1-2
V gene: TRBV7-6
clone size: NA

CDR3 protein: CASSRRELNRGINQPQHF
CDR3 DNA: TGTGCCAGCAGCCGGAGGGAACTTAACAGGGGAATTAATCAGCCCCAGCATTTT
D gene: TRBD1
J gene: TRBJ1-5
V gene: TRBV11-1
clone size: NA

CDR3 protein: CASSWPGGEQYF
CDR3 DNA: TGTGCCAGCAGCTGGCCCGGGGGCGAGCAGTACTTC
D gene: NA
J gene: TRBJ2-7
V gene: TRBV7-9
clone size: NA

CDR3 protein: CAISAFLAGKDEQYF
CDR3 DNA: TGTGCCATCAGTGCCTTTCTAGCGGGAAAGGACGAGCAGTACTTC
D gene: TRBD2
J gene: TRBJ2-7
V gene: TRBV10-3
clone size: NA

CDR3 protein: CASSLVAGASYEQYF
CDR3 DNA: TGTGCCAGCAGCTTAGTCGCAGGGGCATCCTACGAGCAGTACTTC
D gene: NA
J gene: TRBJ2-7
V gene: TRBV7-2
clone size: NA

CDR3 protein: CATRPDRGPWDEQYF
CDR3 DNA: TGTGCCACTCGACCGGACAGGGGCCCTTGGGACGAGCAGTACTTC
D gene: TRBD1
J gene: TRBJ2-7
V gene: TRBV19
clone size: NA

CDR3 protein: CASSVRGSGNTIYF
CDR3 DNA: TGTGCCAGCAGTGTCAGGGGGAGTGGAAACACCATATATTTT
D gene: TRBD1
J gene: TRBJ1-3
V gene: TRBV2
clone size: few

CDR3 protein: CASSVGSGYSGNTIYF
CDR3 DNA: TGTGCCAGCAGCGTAGGGTCAGGCTACTCTGGAAACACCATATATTTT
D gene: NA
J gene: TRBJ1-3
V gene: TRBV9
clone size: few